These T cell receptor beta chains were read from a single sample in a study of radiotherapy plus CTLA-4 blockade in lung cancer. The table came from immunoSEQ multiplex PCR; TCRdb's copy has only in-frame clones and leaves some out. The table lists approximately 60,000 clones, approximately 75% of them singletons. Source: peripheral blood, taken from a patient treated with radiotherapy plus ipilimumab. The receptor set was obtained from a human donor with non-small cell lung cancer who had a complete response to radiotherapy plus ipilimumab. Each CDR3 is given with its conserved first and last residue.

J: TRBJ2-1; V: TRBV9; CDR3: CASSVVGTPKNEQFF
J: TRBJ1-2; V: TRBV2; CDR3: CASSDTGNYGYTF
J: TRBJ1-5; V: TRBV29-1; CDR3: CSVEEDSNQPQHF
J: TRBJ1-2; V: TRBV18; CDR3: CASSTKQGDYGYTF
J: TRBJ2-3; V: TRBV7-9; CDR3: CASSLNSDTQYF
J: TRBJ2-1; V: TRBV9; CDR3: CASSPWDEGSYNEQFF
J: TRBJ2-3; V: TRBV13; CDR3: CASIVRGSSTDTQYF
J: TRBJ2-5; V: TRBV9; CDR3: CASSVGSAQETQYF
J: TRBJ2-2; V: TRBV5-1; CDR3: CASSLERTPLGGELFF
J: TRBJ2-1; V: TRBV7-8; CDR3: CASSLVLGTSGGYNEQFF
J: TRBJ1-3; V: TRBV14; CDR3: CASSQVREPTGNTIYF
J: TRBJ1-1; V: TRBV10-3; CDR3: CAIKGQGGVTEAFF
J: TRBJ1-1; V: TRBV5-6; CDR3: CASSLPPGETEAFF
J: TRBJ2-1; V: TRBV30; CDR3: CAWSRDPPNEQFF
J: TRBJ1-2; V: TRBV7-8; CDR3: CASSLSVYPSGGRGYTF
J: TRBJ2-2; V: TRBV30; CDR3: CAWSGDRDTGELFF
J: TRBJ1-5; V: TRBV7-8; CDR3: CASTLGPPLSNQPQHF
J: TRBJ2-1; V: TRBV11-2; CDR3: CASRRQGARGEQFF
J: TRBJ1-6; V: TRBV12-5; CDR3: CASGSAFGSPLHF
J: TRBJ1-2; V: TRBV5-1; CDR3: CASSSGTGETYGYTF
J: TRBJ2-6; V: TRBV25-1; CDR3: CASSDGGFGSGANVLTF
J: TRBJ2-1; V: TRBV18; CDR3: CASSPATGPGEQFF
J: TRBJ2-2; V: TRBV9; CDR3: CASSPRATGELFF
J: TRBJ1-2; V: TRBV11-2; CDR3: CASSPPGQVGGYTF
J: TRBJ1-1; V: TRBV29-1; CDR3: CSALRQGGTEAFF
J: TRBJ2-2; V: TRBV12-2; CDR3: CASHLGREENTGELFF
J: TRBJ1-3; V: TRBV11-3; CDR3: CASSSPDRRNTIYF
J: TRBJ1-5; V: TRBV5-8; CDR3: CASSLVGVRGQPQHF
J: TRBJ2-3; V: TRBV29-1; CDR3: CSVASTTSTDTQYF
J: TRBJ2-3; V: TRBV7-2; CDR3: CASLPGGPADTQYF
J: TRBJ2-5; V: TRBV5-1; CDR3: CASSLAPSGGQETQYF
J: TRBJ2-1; V: TRBV4-3; CDR3: CASSQEPTSGRAWEQFF
J: TRBJ2-2; V: TRBV18; CDR3: CASSLDRTSGRSTGELFF
J: TRBJ2-7; V: TRBV15; CDR3: CATNEGPGEQYF
J: TRBJ1-2; V: TRBV25-1; CDR3: CASSPTGVNGYTF
J: TRBJ2-4; V: TRBV6-1; CDR3: CASRDREGIQYF
J: TRBJ2-1; V: TRBV19; CDR3: CASSILAGGYEQFF
J: TRBJ1-6; V: TRBV13; CDR3: CASRLRRQENLNSPLHF
J: TRBJ1-4; V: TRBV15; CDR3: CATSRSTGLNEKLFF
J: TRBJ2-5; V: TRBV19; CDR3: CASRQGGEETQYF
J: TRBJ1-1; V: TRBV27; CDR3: CASRVRDSNTEAFF
J: TRBJ1-2; V: TRBV21-1; CDR3: CASSKRGHYGYTF
J: TRBJ2-7; V: TRBV19; CDR3: CASSIGGGTYEQYF
J: TRBJ1-3; V: TRBV19; CDR3: CASSTDFSGNTIYF
J: TRBJ2-3; V: TRBV12-5; CDR3: CASGSGTGSTDTQYF
J: TRBJ2-1; V: TRBV5-1; CDR3: CASSSHLDGGVNNEQFF
J: TRBJ2-3; V: TRBV27; CDR3: CASSSASGPSPDTQYF
J: TRBJ2-7; V: TRBV7-2; CDR3: CASSLADKYEQYF
J: TRBJ1-2; V: TRBV7-8; CDR3: CASRSNRGKAGYTF
J: TRBJ1-1; V: TRBV10-1; CDR3: CASSESTRADTEAFF
J: TRBJ2-1; V: TRBV11-2; CDR3: CASSLVGWSNEQFF
J: TRBJ2-3; V: TRBV10-3; CDR3: CAISPGINADTQYF